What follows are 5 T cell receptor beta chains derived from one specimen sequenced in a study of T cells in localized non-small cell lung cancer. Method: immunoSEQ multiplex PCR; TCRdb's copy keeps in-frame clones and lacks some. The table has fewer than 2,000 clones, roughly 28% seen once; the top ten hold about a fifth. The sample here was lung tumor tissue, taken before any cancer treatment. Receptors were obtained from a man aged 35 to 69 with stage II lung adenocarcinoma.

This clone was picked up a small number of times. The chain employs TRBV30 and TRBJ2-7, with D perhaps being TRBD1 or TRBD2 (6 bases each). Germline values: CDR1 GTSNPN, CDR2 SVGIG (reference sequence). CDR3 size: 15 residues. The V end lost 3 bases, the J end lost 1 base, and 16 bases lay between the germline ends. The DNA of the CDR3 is TGTGCCTGGAGAACGACAGGCAGCGGGTCCTACGAGCAGTACTTC. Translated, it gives CAWRTTGSGSYEQYF.

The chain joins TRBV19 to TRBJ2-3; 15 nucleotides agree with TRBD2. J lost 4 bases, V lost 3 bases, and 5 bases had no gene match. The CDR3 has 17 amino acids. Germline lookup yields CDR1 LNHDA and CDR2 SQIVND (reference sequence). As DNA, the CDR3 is TGTGCCAGTAGTATCTCGGGACTAGCGGGAGGAGCAGATACGCAGTATTTT. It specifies CASSISGLAGGADTQYF.

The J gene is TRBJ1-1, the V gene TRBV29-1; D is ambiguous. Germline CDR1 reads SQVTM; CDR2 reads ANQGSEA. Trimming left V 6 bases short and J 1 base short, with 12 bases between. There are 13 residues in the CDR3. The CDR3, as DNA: TGCAGCGTCTCCGAAACACGGAACACTGAAGCTTTCTTT. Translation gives CSVSETRNTEAFF.

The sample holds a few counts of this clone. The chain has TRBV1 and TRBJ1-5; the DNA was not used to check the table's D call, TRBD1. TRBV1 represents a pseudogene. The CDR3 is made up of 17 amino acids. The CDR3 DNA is TGCGCCAGCAGCCAGGGACAGGGGGCGAATAGCAATCAGCCCCAGCATTTT. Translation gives CASSQGQGANSNQPQHF.

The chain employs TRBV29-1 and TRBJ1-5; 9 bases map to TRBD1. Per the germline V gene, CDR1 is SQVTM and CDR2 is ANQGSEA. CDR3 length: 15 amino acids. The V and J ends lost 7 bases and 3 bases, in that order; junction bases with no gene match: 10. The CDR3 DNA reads TGCAGCGCCCGCTTACAGGGGGCCCCCAATCAGCCCCAGCATTTT. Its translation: CSARLQGAPNQPQHF.